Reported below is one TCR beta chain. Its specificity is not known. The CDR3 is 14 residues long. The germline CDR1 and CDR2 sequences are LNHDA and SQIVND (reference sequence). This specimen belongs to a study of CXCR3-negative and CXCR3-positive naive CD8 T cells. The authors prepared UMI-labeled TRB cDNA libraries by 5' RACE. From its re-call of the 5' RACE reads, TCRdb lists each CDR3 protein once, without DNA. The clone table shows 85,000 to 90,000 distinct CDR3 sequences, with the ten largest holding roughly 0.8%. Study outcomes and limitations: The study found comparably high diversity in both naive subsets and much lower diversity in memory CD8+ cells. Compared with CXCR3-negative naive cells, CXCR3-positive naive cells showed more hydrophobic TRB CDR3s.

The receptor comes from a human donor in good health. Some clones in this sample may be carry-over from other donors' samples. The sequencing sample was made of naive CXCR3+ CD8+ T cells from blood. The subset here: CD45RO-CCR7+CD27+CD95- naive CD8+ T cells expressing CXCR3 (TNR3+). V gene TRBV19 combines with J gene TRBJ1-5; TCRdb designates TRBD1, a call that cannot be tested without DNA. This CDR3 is CATCEGYSNQPQHF.